The TCR beta chain under discussion was sequenced for a study of beta chain features in type 1 diabetes. Findings and caveats of the study: PCR might pick shorter templates more often, in the same way for patients and controls. People with Type 1 diabetes carried modestly yet significantly shorter TCRB CDR3s in all four CD4+ subsets.

About this clone: Its specificity is not known.

Donors contributed one heparinised blood draw apiece, averaging about 110 mL. The investigators reverse transcribed all of the isolated RNA, so they sequenced expressed TCRB transcripts. Here immunoSEQ multiplex PCR was the method, and the copy in TCRdb shows in-frame clones only, minus some. The sample has some 700,000 clones, about an eighth seen once. This CDR3 is 14 amino acids long. Losses at the gene ends were 4 bases for V and 2 bases for J; bases not matched to a gene: 2. The V gene's germline CDR1 is SGHTA and CDR2 FQGNSA. The chain carries TRBV7-2 and TRBJ2-3; TRBD2 matches at 8 bases. The receptor was derived from a man younger than 35 with type 1 diabetes. Sequenced: naive CD4+ T cells from blood. The CDR3 region has the DNA TGTGCCAGCAGCTCGACTAGCGCCACAGATACGCAGTATTTT. Residues: CASSSTSATDTQYF.